This T cell receptor (beta chain) stems from a study of Graves' ophthalmopathy and Graves' hyperthyroidism listed by TCRdb under 2018. In the study overall: Stable hyperthyroidism was defined as no progression to ophthalmopathy within 18 months of follow-up. The study used TCR beta repertoire signatures to distinguish Graves' ophthalmopathy from Graves' hyperthyroidism and to predict progression to ophthalmopathy. The independent validation cohort included approximately 19 hyperthyroidism patients plus 17 patients who later progressed from hyperthyroidism to ophthalmopathy. After sampling, hyperthyroidism patients received methimazole starting at 30 mg daily, and ophthalmopathy patients received high-dose intravenous methylprednisolone. In total, 135 blood samples were TCR-sequenced: 40 to 45 ophthalmopathy, under 80 hyperthyroidism and about 17 hyperthyroidism-to-ophthalmopathy patients. A discovery set of 95 to 100 patients (43 ophthalmopathy, about 55 stable hyperthyroidism) was enrolled to explore V-J signatures distinguishing ophthalmopathy from hyperthyroidism. T-cell repertoires of thyroid tissue and blood were compared in about six hyperthyroidism patients. Broader findings and caveats from the paper: In validation, the model predicted ophthalmopathy progression with about 71% sensitivity and 72.22% specificity; roughly 12 predicted patients were CT-confirmed with GO in a median of roughly 6.8 months. Most expanded thyroid clonotypes with frequency above 0.001 were also detected in blood, suggesting blood repertoires may reflect the thyroid immune response. In cross-validation, the 13-signature model distinguished ophthalmopathy from stable hyperthyroidism with 87.88% sensitivity and 81% to 82% specificity, while in the test set the corresponding values were about 79% and 69%. Sample size was not predetermined statistically, and investigators were not blinded to group allocation.

Hyperthyroidism patients were newly diagnosed, with disease duration under 2 months, and aged 18 to 65 years. Anyone with other autoimmune diseases, uncontrolled infections, pregnancy or lactation was excluded from the study. Diagnosis was based on clinical symptoms, serum thyroxine, TRAb, thyroid ultrasound and orbital computed tomography. Total RNA was extracted using Trizol reagent, and RNA quality was checked on an Agilent 2100 Bioanalyzer. CDR1 and CDR2, per the germline V gene, are SGHVS and FQNEAQ. Between the V and J ends, shortened by 0 bases and 5 bases respectively, the junction contains 16 bases. The CDR3 numbers 16 residues from cysteine through phenylalanine. CDR3 DNA is the only sequence kept; it has 48 bases, read in frame from the first base. This clonotype was picked up many times. The antigen it recognizes is unknown. Base qualities are not provided; no much larger clone lies one nucleotide away.

TCR beta CDR3 regions were amplified from RNA transcripts for repertoire sequencing. The first round was an RT-PCR using HTBI primers with the Qiagen OneStep RT-PCR kit, and this first round was followed by a second-round multiplex PCR, then size selection and purification. Sequencing of the libraries was carried out on an Illumina HiSeq2000 in paired-end mode with 100 bp reads. The authors' analysis ran thus. SOAPnuke was used for read processing, and reads with adapters, uncalled bases, a mean Phred below 15, or no exact constant-primer or identifier match were discarded. High-quality paired reads were merged with COPE v1.2.5. Clonotypes were defined as unique nucleotide sequences and were aligned to IMGT TRB V, D and J references using MiTCR v1.1. The analysis was limited to V-J combinations with a frequency above 0.0001, which together covered 99.2% of repertoires. A TCR clonal expansion and chaos score per V-J combination was defined as the ratio of F50 clonal expansion to chaos observed in the TCRdist matrix. Welch's t-statistics and random forest were used to reduce features to about 14 V-J combinations, which were fed into a naive Bayes classifier. Thyroid-blood repertoire similarity was quantified with the Morisita-Horn index. TCRdb itself trimmed the public reads at Q25 with fastp, ran MiXCR and retained productive beta chains. Rows with one shared CDR3 protein collapse into an entry with the most common genes and DNA. TCRdb assigned the V and J calls; the authors' analysis was not used. Here the sample has over a million distinct CDR3 sequences; 35% to 40% occur a single time. The top ten constitute 11% of the sample.

In this chain, TRBV7-8 is recombined with TRBJ2-5, and perhaps TRBD2 as D gene, on 5 matching bases. The sequencing input was peripheral blood or thyroid tissue (not recorded which). The source is an adult man with Graves' hyperthyroidism. Read as DNA, the sequence is TGTGCCAGCAGCTTAGCGCGGGCCCCGAGACTGGAGACCCAGTACTTC. This translates into CASSLARAPRLETQYF.